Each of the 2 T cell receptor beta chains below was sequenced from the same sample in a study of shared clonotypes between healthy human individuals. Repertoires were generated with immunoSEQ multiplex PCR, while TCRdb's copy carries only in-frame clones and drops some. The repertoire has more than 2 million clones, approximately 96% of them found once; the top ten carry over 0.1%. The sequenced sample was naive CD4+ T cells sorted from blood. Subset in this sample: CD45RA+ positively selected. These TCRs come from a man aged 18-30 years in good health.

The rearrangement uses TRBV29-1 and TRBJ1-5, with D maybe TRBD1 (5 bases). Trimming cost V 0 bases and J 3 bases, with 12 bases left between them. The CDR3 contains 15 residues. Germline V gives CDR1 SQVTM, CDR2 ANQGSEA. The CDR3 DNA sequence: TGCAGCGTTGAAGATGAAGAACAGGCCAATCAGCCCCAGCATTTT. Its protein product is CSVEDEEQANQPQHF.

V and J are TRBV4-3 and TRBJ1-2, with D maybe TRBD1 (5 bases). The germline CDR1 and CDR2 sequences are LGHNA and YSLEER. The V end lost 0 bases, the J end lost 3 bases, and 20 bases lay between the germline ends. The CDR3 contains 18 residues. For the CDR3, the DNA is TGCGCCAGCAGCCAAGATGGGGCAGGAGGCCTGAAGGACTATGGCTACACCTTC. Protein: CASSQDGAGGLKDYGYTF.